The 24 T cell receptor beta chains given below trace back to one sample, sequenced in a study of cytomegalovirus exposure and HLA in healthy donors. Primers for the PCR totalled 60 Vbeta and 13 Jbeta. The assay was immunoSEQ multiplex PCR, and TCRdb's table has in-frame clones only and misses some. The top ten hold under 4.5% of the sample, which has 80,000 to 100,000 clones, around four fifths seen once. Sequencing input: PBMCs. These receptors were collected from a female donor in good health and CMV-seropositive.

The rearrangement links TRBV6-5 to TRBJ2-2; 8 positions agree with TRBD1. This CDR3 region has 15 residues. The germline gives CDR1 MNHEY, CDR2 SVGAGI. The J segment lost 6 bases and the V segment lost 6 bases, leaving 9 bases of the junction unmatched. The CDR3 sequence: CASSLDRVSAGELFF. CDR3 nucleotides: TGTGCCAGCAGCTTGGACAGGGTCTCTGCCGGGGAGCTGTTTTTT.

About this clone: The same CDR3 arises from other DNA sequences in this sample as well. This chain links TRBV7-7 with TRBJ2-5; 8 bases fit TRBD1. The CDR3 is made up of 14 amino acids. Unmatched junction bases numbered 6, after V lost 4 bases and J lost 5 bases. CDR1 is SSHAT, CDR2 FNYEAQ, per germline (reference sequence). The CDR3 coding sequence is TGTGCCAGCAGCTCAGACAGGGGCGGGGAGACCCAGTACTTC. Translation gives CASSSDRGGETQYF.

The CDR3 here is CASSLELQGNTEAFF. The CDR3 region has the DNA TGCGCCAGCAGCTTGGAGCTTCAGGGAAACACTGAAGCTTTCTTT. V is TRBV5-1 and J is TRBJ1-1; possibly TRBD1 for D (5 bases). Germline V gene data show CDR1 as SGHRS and CDR2 as YFSETQ. V lost 0 bases, J lost 2 bases, and 11 bases lay in between. There are 15 residues in the CDR3.

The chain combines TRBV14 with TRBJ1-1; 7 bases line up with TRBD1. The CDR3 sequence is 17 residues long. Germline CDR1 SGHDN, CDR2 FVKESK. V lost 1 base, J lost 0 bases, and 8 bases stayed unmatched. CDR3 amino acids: CASSQGKLQGMNTEAFF. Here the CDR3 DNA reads TGTGCCAGCAGCCAAGGAAAGCTACAGGGGATGAACACTGAAGCTTTCTTT.

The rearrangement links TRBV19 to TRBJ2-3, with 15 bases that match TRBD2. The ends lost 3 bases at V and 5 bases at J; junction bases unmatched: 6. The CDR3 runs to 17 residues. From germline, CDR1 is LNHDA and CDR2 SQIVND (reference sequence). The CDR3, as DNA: TGTGCCAGTAGTATCTGGACTAGCGGGGGGGCTTTAGATACGCAGTATTTT. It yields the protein CASSIWTSGGALDTQYF.

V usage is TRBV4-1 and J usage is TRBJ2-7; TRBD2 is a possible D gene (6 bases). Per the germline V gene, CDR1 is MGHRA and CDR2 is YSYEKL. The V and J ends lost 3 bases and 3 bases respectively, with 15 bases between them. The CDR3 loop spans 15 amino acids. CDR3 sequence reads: CASSQSLREVYEQYF. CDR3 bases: TGCGCCAGCAGCCAGTCCCTCAGGGAGGTCTACGAGCAGTACTTC.

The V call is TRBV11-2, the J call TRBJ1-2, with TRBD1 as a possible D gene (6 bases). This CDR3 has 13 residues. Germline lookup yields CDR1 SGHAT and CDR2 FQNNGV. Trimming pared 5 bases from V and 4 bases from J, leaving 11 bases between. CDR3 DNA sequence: TGTGCCAGCAGCCGCGGACAGACCTATGGCTACACCTTC. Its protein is CASSRGQTYGYTF.

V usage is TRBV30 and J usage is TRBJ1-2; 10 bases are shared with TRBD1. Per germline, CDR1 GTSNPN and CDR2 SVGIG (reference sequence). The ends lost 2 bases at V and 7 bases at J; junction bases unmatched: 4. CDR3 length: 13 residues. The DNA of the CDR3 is TGTGCCTGGAGTAGGGACAGGGGATCTGGCTACACCTTC. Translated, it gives CAWSRDRGSGYTF.

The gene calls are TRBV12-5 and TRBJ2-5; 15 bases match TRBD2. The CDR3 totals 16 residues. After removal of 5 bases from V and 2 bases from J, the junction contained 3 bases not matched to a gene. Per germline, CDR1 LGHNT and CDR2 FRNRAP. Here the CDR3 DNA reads TGTGCTAGTGGTGGAGGACTAGCGGGGGGGCAAGAGACCCAGTACTTC. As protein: CASGGGLAGGQETQYF. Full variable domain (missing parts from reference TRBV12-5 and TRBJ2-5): DARVTQTPRHKVTEMGQEVTMRCQPILGHNTVFWYRQTMMQGLELLAYFRNRAPLDDSGMPKDRFSAEMPDATLATLKIQPSEPRDSAVYFCASGGGLAGGQETQYFGPGTRLLVL.

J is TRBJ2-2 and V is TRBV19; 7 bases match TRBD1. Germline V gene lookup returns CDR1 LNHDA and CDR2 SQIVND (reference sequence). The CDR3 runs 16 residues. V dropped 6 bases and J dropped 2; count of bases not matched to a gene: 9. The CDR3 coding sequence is TGTGCCAGTAGAGAACAGGGGCTCTTAAACACCGGGGAGCTGTTTTTT. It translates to CASREQGLLNTGELFF.

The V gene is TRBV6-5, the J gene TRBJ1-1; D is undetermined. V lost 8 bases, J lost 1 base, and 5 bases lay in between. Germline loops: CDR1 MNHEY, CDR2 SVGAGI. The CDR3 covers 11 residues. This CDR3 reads CASVQNTEAFF. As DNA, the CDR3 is TGTGCCAGCGTCCAGAACACTGAAGCTTTCTTT.

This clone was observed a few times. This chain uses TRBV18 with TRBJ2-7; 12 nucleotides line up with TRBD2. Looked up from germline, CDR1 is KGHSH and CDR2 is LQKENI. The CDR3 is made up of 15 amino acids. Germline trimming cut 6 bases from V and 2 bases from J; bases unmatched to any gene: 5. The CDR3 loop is CASSLAGGLAYEQYF. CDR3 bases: TGTGCCAGCTCGCTAGCGGGAGGGCTCGCCTACGAGCAGTACTTC.

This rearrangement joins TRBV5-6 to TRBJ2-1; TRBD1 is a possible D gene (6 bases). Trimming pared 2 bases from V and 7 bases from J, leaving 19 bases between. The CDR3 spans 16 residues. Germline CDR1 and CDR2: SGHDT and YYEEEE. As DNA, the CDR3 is TGTGCCAGCAGCTTACTGACGACAGGACAGCTGAATGAGCAGTTCTTC. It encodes CASSLLTTGQLNEQFF. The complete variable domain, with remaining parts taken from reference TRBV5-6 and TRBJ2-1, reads DAGVTQSPTHLIKTRGQQVTLRCSPKSGHDTVSWYQQALGQGPQFIFQYYEEEERQRGNFPDRFSGHQFPNYSSELNVNALLLGDSALYLCASSLLTTGQLNEQFFGPGTRLTVL.

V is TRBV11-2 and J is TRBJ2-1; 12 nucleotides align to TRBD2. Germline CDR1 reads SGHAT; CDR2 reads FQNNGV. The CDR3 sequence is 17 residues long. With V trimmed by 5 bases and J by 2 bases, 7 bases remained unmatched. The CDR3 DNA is TGTGCCAGCAGCCTAAGGACTAGCGGGGCCCCCTACAATGAGCAGTTCTTC. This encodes CASSLRTSGAPYNEQFF.

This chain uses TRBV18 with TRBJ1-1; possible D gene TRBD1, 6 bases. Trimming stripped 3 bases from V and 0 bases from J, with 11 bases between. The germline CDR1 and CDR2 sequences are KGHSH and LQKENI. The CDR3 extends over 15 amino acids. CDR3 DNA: TGTGCCAGCTCACCTCCGACAGGTGTGAACACTGAAGCTTTCTTT. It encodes CASSPPTGVNTEAFF.

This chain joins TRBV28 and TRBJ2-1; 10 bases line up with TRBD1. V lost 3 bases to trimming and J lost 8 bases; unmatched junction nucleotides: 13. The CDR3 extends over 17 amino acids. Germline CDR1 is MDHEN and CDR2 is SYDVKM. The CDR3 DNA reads TGTGCCAGCAGTTTCTTCCCCGGGACAGGGGAGAAGGATGAGCAGTTCTTC. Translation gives CASSFFPGTGEKDEQFF. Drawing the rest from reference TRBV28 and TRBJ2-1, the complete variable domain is DVKVTQSSRYLVKRTGEKVFLECVQDMDHENMFWYRQDPGLGLRLIYFSYDVKMKEKGDIPEGYSVSREKKERFSLILESASTNQTSMYLCASSFFPGTGEKDEQFFGPGTRLTVL.

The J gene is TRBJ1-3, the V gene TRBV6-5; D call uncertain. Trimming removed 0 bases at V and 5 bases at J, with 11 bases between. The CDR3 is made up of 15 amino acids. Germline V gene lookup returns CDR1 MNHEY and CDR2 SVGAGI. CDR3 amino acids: CASSYSVGDRNTIYF. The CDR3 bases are TGTGCCAGCAGTTACTCAGTGGGTGACAGAAACACCATATATTTT.

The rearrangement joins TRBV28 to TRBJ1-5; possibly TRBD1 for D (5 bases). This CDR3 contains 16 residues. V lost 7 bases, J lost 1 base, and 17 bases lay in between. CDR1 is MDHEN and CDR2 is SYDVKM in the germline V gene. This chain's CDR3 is CASTTGSGISNQPQHF. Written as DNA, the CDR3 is TGTGCCAGCACCACCGGCTCAGGGATCAGCAATCAGCCCCAGCATTTT.

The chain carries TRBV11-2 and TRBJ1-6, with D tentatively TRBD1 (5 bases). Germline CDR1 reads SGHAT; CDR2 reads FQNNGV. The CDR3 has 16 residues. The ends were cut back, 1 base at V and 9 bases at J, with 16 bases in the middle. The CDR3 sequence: CASSLGSRVLGSPLHF. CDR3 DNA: TGTGCCAGCAGCTTAGGGTCCAGGGTGCTTGGTTCACCCCTCCACTTT.

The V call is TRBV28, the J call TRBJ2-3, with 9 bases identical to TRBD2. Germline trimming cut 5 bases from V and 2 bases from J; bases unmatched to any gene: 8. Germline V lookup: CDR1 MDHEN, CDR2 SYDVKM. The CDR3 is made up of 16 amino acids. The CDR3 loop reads CASSQAPSGNTDTQYF. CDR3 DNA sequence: TGTGCCAGCAGTCAAGCGCCTAGCGGGAACACAGATACGCAGTATTTT.

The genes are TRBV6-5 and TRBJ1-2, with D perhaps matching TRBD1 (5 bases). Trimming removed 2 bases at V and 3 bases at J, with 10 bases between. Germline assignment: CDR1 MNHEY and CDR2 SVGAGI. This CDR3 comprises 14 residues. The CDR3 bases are TGTGCCAGCAGTTACGGGGGGATTGACTATGGCTACACCTTC. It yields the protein CASSYGGIDYGYTF.

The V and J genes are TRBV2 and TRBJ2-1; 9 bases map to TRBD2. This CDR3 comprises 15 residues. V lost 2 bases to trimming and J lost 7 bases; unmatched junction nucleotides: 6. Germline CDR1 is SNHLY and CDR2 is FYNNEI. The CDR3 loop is CASSESLAGWNEQFF. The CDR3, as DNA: TGTGCCAGCAGTGAAAGCCTAGCGGGATGGAATGAGCAGTTCTTC.

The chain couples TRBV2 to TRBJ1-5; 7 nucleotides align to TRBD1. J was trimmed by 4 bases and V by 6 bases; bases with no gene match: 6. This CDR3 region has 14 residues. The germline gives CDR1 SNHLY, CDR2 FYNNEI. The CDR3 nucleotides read TGTGCCAGCAGCGAGACAGGGACTAATCAGCCCCAGCATTTT. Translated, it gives CASSETGTNQPQHF.

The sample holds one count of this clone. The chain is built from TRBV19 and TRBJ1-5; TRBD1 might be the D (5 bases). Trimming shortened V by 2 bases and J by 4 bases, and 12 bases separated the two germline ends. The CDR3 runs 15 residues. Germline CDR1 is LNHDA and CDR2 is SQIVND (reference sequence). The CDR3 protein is CASSITSGPNQPQHF. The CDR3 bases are TGTGCCAGTAGTATAACTTCAGGGCCGAATCAGCCCCAGCATTTT.